What follows is one T cell receptor (beta chain) and its context. Its antigen remains unidentified. MiXCR, run by TCRdb on the RT-PCR reads, gives a single entry per CDR3 protein. The sample holds roughly 460,000 distinct CDR3 sequences, approximately 11% seen once. The entry originates in a study of response to subunit inactivated influenza vaccine. Per the germline V gene, CDR1 is SGHVS and CDR2 is FQNEAQ. The length of the CDR3 is 15 residues. V gave up 5 bases and J gave up 5 bases, with 18 bases separating them. Study-wide results and caveats: Authors proposed each seasonal influenza vaccination draws in few new T cells.

This TCR came from a man over 45 who received an inactivated influenza vaccine. Source: PBMCs from blood, taken roughly 6 weeks after vaccination. The chain employs TRBV7-8 and TRBJ2-5; the D is unclear. The CDR3 coding sequence is TGTGCCAGCAGCCCCGTCTTGGGGTCACGGGAGACCCAGTACTTC. It specifies CASSPVLGSRETQYF.